Below are 24 T cell receptor beta chains sequenced from a single sample in a study of cytomegalovirus exposure and HLA in healthy donors. PCR was performed using 60 Vbeta and 13 Jbeta primers. Using immunoSEQ multiplex PCR, the repertoire was profiled, and TCRdb retains in-frame clones only, with some absent. The sample includes approximately 200,000 clones, 75% to 80% of them seen just once. Sequenced material: PBMCs. These receptors were taken from a woman aged 25 to 39 in good health and CMV-seropositive.

The rearrangement uses TRBV5-1 and TRBJ1-2; the D is unclear. The CDR3 runs 14 residues. Trimming shortened V by 2 bases and J by 1 base, and 9 bases separated the two germline ends. Germline values: CDR1 SGHRS, CDR2 YFSETQ. The CDR3 sequence is CASSFGNLNYGYTF. The CDR3, as DNA: TGCGCCAGCAGCTTCGGGAACCTTAACTATGGCTACACCTTC.

The rearrangement links TRBV28 to TRBJ2-4, with 7 positions matching TRBD1. Germline CDR1 and CDR2: MDHEN and SYDVKM. V gave up 6 bases and J gave up 4 bases; unmatched junction bases: 15. The CDR3 spans 17 residues. DNA of the CDR3: TGTGCCAGCAGGCCCCCCCTAGGGGGCCAGATGAAAAACATTCAGTACTTC. Residues: CASRPPLGGQMKNIQYF.

The table lists this clone with a count of one. One junction end disagrees with the germline gene, perhaps due to a read error. The chain has TRBV2 and TRBJ2-1; 7 bases map to TRBD1. Germline values: CDR1 SNHLY, CDR2 FYNNEI. The CDR3 covers 15 residues. The chain's CDR3 is CASSETGVSYNGQFF. The CDR3 DNA reads as TGTGCCAGCAGTGAAACAGGGGTGTCCTACAATGGGCAGTTCTTC.

This chain connects TRBV4-3 to TRBJ1-1; D remains ambiguous. The V end lost 4 bases, the J end lost 10 bases, and 19 bases lay between the germline ends. The germline CDR1 and CDR2 sequences are LGHNA and YSLEER. CDR3 length equals 14 residues. The CDR3 sequence is CASSPSPGVRAAFF. The DNA of the CDR3 is TGCGCCAGCAGCCCCTCGCCGGGAGTCCGAGCAGCTTTCTTT.

The V gene is TRBV15, the J gene TRBJ2-4; 7 nucleotides align to TRBD1. Germline CDR1 is LNHNV and CDR2 is YYDKDF (reference sequence). With V trimmed by 3 bases and J by 0 bases, 8 bases remained unmatched. The CDR3 sequence is 17 residues long. Here the CDR3 DNA reads TGTGCCACCAGCAGGAGCCCAGGACAGGTAGCCAAAAACATTCAGTACTTC. It translates to CATSRSPGQVAKNIQYF.

This clone was seen more than once but under ten times. The chain uses TRBV5-6 and TRBJ1-1; 8 bases match TRBD1. CDR3 length: 18 amino acids. Germline lookup yields CDR1 SGHDT and CDR2 YYEEEE. Trimming at V came to 5 bases and at J to 1 base, leaving 16 bases not matched to a gene. CDR3 nucleotide sequence: TGTGCCAGCAGGCCGACTCCAGGGGGCGGCTTGCGGAACACTGAAGCTTTCTTT. Its protein product is CASRPTPGGGLRNTEAFF.

The CDR3 region is CASSSSLSWTAKVSYGYTF. For the CDR3, the DNA is TGTGCCAGCAGTAGTTCCCTCTCATGGACAGCGAAGGTCAGTTATGGCTACACCTTC. The J gene is TRBJ1-2, the V gene TRBV28, with D perhaps TRBD1 (6 bases). Germline loops: CDR1 MDHEN, CDR2 SYDVKM. This CDR3 comprises 19 residues. The V and J ends lost 5 bases and 5 bases respectively, with 30 bases between them.

This clone was counted once. The V gene is TRBV11-2, the J gene TRBJ1-4, with 7 positions matching TRBD1. The V segment lost 5 bases and the J segment 5 bases; nucleotides outside the gene matches: 8. CDR3 size: 15 residues. Germline CDR1 SGHAT, CDR2 FQNNGV. The chain's CDR3 is CASSPRQGSNEKLFF. The CDR3 coding sequence is TGTGCCAGCAGCCCAAGACAGGGATCGAATGAAAAACTGTTTTTT.

This chain links TRBV18 with TRBJ1-6, with D perhaps matching TRBD1 (6 bases). This CDR3 is built from 14 residues. V was clipped by 6 bases and J by 8 bases, with 14 bases between them. Looked up from germline, CDR1 is KGHSH and CDR2 is LQKENI. The CDR3 here is CASSRRQDDSPLHF. As DNA, the CDR3 is TGTGCCAGCTCCCGAAGACAGGACGATTCACCCCTCCACTTT.

This clone has more than one count but fewer than ten. The gene calls are TRBV19 and TRBJ2-7, with D perhaps TRBD2 (6 bases). The germline gives CDR1 LNHDA, CDR2 SQIVND (reference sequence). The CDR3 sequence is 12 residues long. Trimming removed 11 bases at V and 7 bases at J, with 18 bases between. The CDR3 bases are TGTGCCTCCACTAGCCCCACCTGGGAGCAGTACTTC. Protein product: CASTSPTWEQYF.

The chain joins TRBV6-5 to TRBJ1-4; a possible D gene is TRBD1 (5 bases). Germline V lookup: CDR1 MNHEY, CDR2 SVGAGI. The CDR3 sequence is 15 residues long. The V end was cut by 0 bases, the J end by 8 bases, with 13 bases between. This chain's CDR3 is CASSYSRVRVEKLFF. CDR3 in DNA: TGTGCCAGCAGTTACTCCAGGGTCAGAGTAGAAAAACTGTTTTTT.

The chain employs TRBV7-9 and TRBJ2-5, with 8 positions matching TRBD1. The better agreement between TRBJ2-7 and the DNA end casts doubt on the J call. Germline CDR1 reads SEHNR; CDR2 reads FQNEAQ (reference sequence). The CDR3 sequence is 13 residues long. The CDR3: CASSADRVGEQYF. As DNA, the CDR3 is TGTGCCAGCAGCGCGGACAGGGTAGGCGAGCAGTACTTC.

The J gene is TRBJ2-1, the V gene TRBV6-5; 12 bases map to TRBD2. The trim removed 6 bases at V and 15 bases at J, leaving 12 bases unmatched. Germline CDR1 is MNHEY and CDR2 is SVGAGI. The CDR3 is 14 amino acids. DNA for the CDR3: TGTGCCAGCAGAAACCTAGCGGGAGGGCCCCCACCGTTCTTC. Its translation is CASRNLAGGPPPFF.

The J gene is TRBJ1-5, the V gene TRBV6-1, with a tentative D call TRBD1 (6 bases). Germline CDR1 is MNHNS and CDR2 is SASEGT. This CDR3 has 13 amino acids. With 5 bases removed from V and 2 bases from J, the gap between germline ends came to 7 bases. CDR3 in DNA: TGTGCCAGCAGTAGACAGGGCAATCAGCCCCAGCATTTT. Residues: CASSRQGNQPQHF.

This clone was recorded a few times. The chain employs TRBV2 and TRBJ2-5; 12 bases align to TRBD1. CDR1 and CDR2 from the germline V gene are SNHLY and FYNNEI. This CDR3 is 16 amino acids long. The junction had 6 bases not matched to a gene; V was cut back by 2 bases and J by 5 bases. CDR3 region: CASSERGTGGWETQYF. In nucleotides, the CDR3 is TGTGCCAGCAGTGAAAGGGGGACAGGGGGCTGGGAGACCCAGTACTTC. The variable domain in full, completed from reference TRBV2 and TRBJ2-5, reads EPEVTQTPSHQVTQMGQEVILRCVPISNHLYFYWYRQILGQKVEFLVSFYNNEISEKSEIFDDQFSVERPDGSNFTLKIRSTKLEDSAMYFCASSERGTGGWETQYFGPGTRLLVL.

This chain links TRBV5-4 with TRBJ2-7; perhaps TRBD2 as D (6 bases). V was cut by 7 bases and J by 1 base, with 18 bases left in between. CDR3 length: 15 amino acids. Germline V lookup: CDR1 SGHNT, CDR2 YYREEE (reference sequence). CDR3 DNA: TGTGCCAGCGCCAGGGCGGGACCCGGTTCCTACGAGCAGTACTTC. It translates to CASARAGPGSYEQYF.

The chain couples TRBV5-1 to TRBJ2-3, with TRBD1 identical over 9 bases. V dropped 4 bases and J dropped 5; count of bases not matched to a gene: 8. CDR1 is SGHRS and CDR2 is YFSETQ in the germline V gene. CDR3 size: 15 residues. The CDR3 here is CASSIRTGAGDTQYF. The CDR3 nucleotides are TGCGCCAGCAGCATCCGGACAGGGGCGGGAGATACGCAGTATTTT. The variable domain in full, completed from reference TRBV5-1 and TRBJ2-3, reads KAGVTQTPRYLIKTRGQQVTLSCSPISGHRSVSWYQQTPGQGLQFLFEYFSETQRNKGNFPGRFSGRQFSNSRSEMNVSTLELGDSALYLCASSIRTGAGDTQYFGPGTRLTVL.

This clone showed up just a few times. This chain connects TRBV19 to TRBJ2-2, with 8 bases aligning to TRBD1. Germline loops: CDR1 LNHDA, CDR2 SQIVND (reference sequence). V dropped 5 bases and J dropped 1; count of bases not matched to a gene: 9. The CDR3 has 17 amino acids. CDR3 protein: CASSFRGQGGNTGELFF. For the CDR3, the DNA is TGTGCCAGTAGTTTCCGCGGACAGGGAGGGAACACCGGGGAGCTGTTTTTT.

DNA for the CDR3: TGTGCCAGCACGAGGGACAGTAATGAAAAACTGTTTTTT. Residues: CASTRDSNEKLFF. The rearrangement uses TRBV2 and TRBJ1-4; 7 bases are shared with TRBD1. Germline CDR1 and CDR2: SNHLY and FYNNEI. The CDR3 sequence is 13 residues long. The V segment lost 7 bases and the J segment 4 bases; nucleotides outside the gene matches: 3.

This clone is a singleton in its sample. The chain carries TRBV6-6 and TRBJ2-7; the D is unclear. This CDR3 is 15 amino acids long. Germline CDR1 reads MNHNY; CDR2 reads SVGAGI (reference sequence). The V and J ends lost 5 bases and 5 bases respectively, with 19 bases between them. The CDR3 here is CASSLEQSRSNEQYF. In DNA, the CDR3 is TGTGCCAGCAGTCTCGAACAATCCCGTTCCAACGAGCAGTACTTC.

This chain joins TRBV20-1 and TRBJ1-2; D is undetermined. V shed 3 bases and J shed 6 bases, with 8 bases lying between them. The germline V gene encodes CDR1 DFQATT and CDR2 SNEGSKA (reference sequence). The CDR3 runs 11 residues. The CDR3 sequence: CSASSGNGYTF. The CDR3 DNA reads TGCAGTGCTAGTAGCGGGAATGGCTACACCTTC.

This chain connects TRBV13 to TRBJ2-4; D perhaps matches TRBD2 (6 bases). The CDR3 consists of 17 residues. The germline V gene encodes CDR1 PRHDT and CDR2 FYEKMQ (reference sequence). The germline V and J ends were trimmed by 4 bases and 6 bases, with 22 bases remaining between them. The CDR3 spells CASSSYTGLGGTNIQYF. The CDR3 DNA is TGTGCCAGCAGCTCCTACACGGGGCTCGGCGGGACAAACATTCAGTACTTC.

This clone was seen a few times. This chain joins TRBV4-3 and TRBJ2-1; D remains ambiguous. Per germline, CDR1 LGHNA and CDR2 YSLEER. The CDR3 length is 13 residues. V was shortened by 2 bases and J by 7 bases, with 9 bases between the two germline ends. This chain's CDR3 is CASSQISGNEQFF. CDR3 in DNA: TGCGCCAGCAGCCAAATTTCCGGGAATGAGCAGTTCTTC.

This rearrangement joins TRBV11-3 to TRBJ1-1; D unclear. CDR1 and CDR2 (germline): SGHNT, YENEEA. The CDR3 contains 14 residues. V lost 11 bases and J 4 bases, leaving 20 bases between the germline ends. The CDR3 region is CAGTLLAGFTEAFF. The DNA of the CDR3 is TGTGCCGGAACCTTGCTGGCGGGGTTCACTGAAGCTTTCTTT.